These 29 T cell receptor beta chains share one sample of origin, sequenced in a study of T-cell reconstitution after alpha-beta-depleted transplantation in children. Researchers prepared the TCRbeta library using unique molecular identifiers, the study reports. TCRdb called the PCR reads again in MiXCR, with one record for every CDR3 protein. In the table there are approximately 150,000 distinct CDR3 sequences, 8.8% of which are singletons. This specimen consisted of PBMCs, mostly from graft donor cells, obtained 180 days after TCRalphabeta/CD19-depleted stem cell transplant. These receptors originate from a female patient aged 2-15 years who had a stem cell transplant for congenital amegakaryocytic thrombocytopenia, so the T cells may come from the graft donor.

The chain has TRBV20-1 and TRBJ2-7; 13 bases agree with TRBD2. CDR1 and CDR2 (germline): DFQATT, SNEGSKA (reference sequence). V trimming: 5 bases; J trimming: 5 bases; junction bases outside the gene matches: 9. The CDR3 consists of 15 residues. DNA for the CDR3: TGCAGTGCTTCCCGACTAGCGGGAGGTAAGAACGAGCAGTACTTC. Its protein product is CSASRLAGGKNEQYF.

This clonotype was detected many times. The chain couples TRBV2 to TRBJ2-2; D not certain. Trimming cost V 5 bases and J 6 bases, with 7 bases left between them. The CDR3 has 12 amino acids. Germline V gene lookup returns CDR1 SNHLY and CDR2 FYNNEI. CDR3 sequence reads: CASSLLPGELFF. The CDR3 DNA is TGTGCCAGCAGTCTGCTCCCCGGGGAGCTGTTTTTT.

This clonotype has ten or more counts. The chain uses TRBV2 and TRBJ2-7, with D tentatively TRBD1 or TRBD2 (5 bases each). CDR3 length: 12 amino acids. Germline assignment: CDR1 SNHLY and CDR2 FYNNEI. The V end was cut by 2 bases, the J end by 6 bases, with 8 bases between. The CDR3 protein is CASSERDLEQYF. In DNA form, the CDR3 reads TGTGCCAGCAGTGAAAGGGACCTCGAGCAGTACTTC.

This clonotype was seen at least ten times. The V gene is TRBV20-1, the J gene TRBJ2-7; 9 bases align to TRBD1. The CDR3 consists of 16 residues. Germline CDR1 and CDR2: DFQATT and SNEGSKA (reference sequence). V lost 0 bases and J lost 3; bases outside the gene matches: 9. In DNA, the CDR3 is TGCAGTGCTAGAGATACGACGGGACAGGGAAGCTACGAGCAGTACTTC. This translates into CSARDTTGQGSYEQYF.

This clonotype was seen many times. The chain links TRBV12-3 or TRBV12-4 to TRBJ2-5; D unresolved. There are 14 residues in the CDR3. Trimming removed 4 bases from V and 1 base from J, with 10 bases in between. CDR3 DNA: TGTGCCAGCAGTTGGGATTATCCCCAAGAGACCCAGTACTTC. Its translation is CASSWDYPQETQYF.

Comment on this clonotype: This may be a read error: a much more frequent sequence differs by one nucleotide. The V and J genes are TRBV7-3 and TRBJ1-1, with a weak D call TRBD1 (5 bases). Germline V CDR1 and CDR2: SGHTA, FQGTGA. V was cut by 5 bases and J by 4 bases, with 14 bases left in between. The CDR3 is made up of 14 amino acids. The CDR3 bases are TGTGCCAGCAGCATAAGTTCAGGGAGCACTGAAGCTTTCTTT. Translating gives CASSISSGSTEAFF.

This clonotype was counted many times. The chain couples TRBV12-3 or TRBV12-4 to TRBJ1-5; D is uncertain. With 3 bases removed from V and 3 bases from J, the gap between germline ends came to 18 bases. There are 17 residues in the CDR3. The CDR3 here is CASSLTQVTGDNQPQHF. The CDR3 nucleotides are TGTGCCAGCAGTTTGACCCAAGTTACCGGAGACAATCAGCCCCAGCATTTT.

The rearrangement uses TRBV20-1 and TRBJ2-3, with D uncertain. The V gene's germline CDR1 is DFQATT and CDR2 SNEGSKA (reference sequence). The germline V and J ends were trimmed by 3 bases and 4 bases, with 17 bases remaining between them. This CDR3 has 15 residues. CDR3 in DNA: TGCAGTGCTAGCCTGGCACCACGCGACCCAGATACGCAGTATTTT. Its protein product is CSASLAPRDPDTQYF.

This clonotype was recorded a few times. The V call is TRBV14, the J call TRBJ1-2; D ambiguous. V was cut by 1 base and J by 0 bases, with 12 bases left in between. This CDR3 region has 16 residues. Germline assignment: CDR1 SGHDN and CDR2 FVKESK. CDR3 nucleotide sequence: TGTGCCAGCAGCCAAGTGCTTGACCCCACTAACTATGGCTACACCTTC. Translation gives CASSQVLDPTNYGYTF.

This clonotype was found many times. The V call is TRBV20-1, the J call TRBJ1-5, with D hard to call. V lost 3 bases and J 1 base, leaving 4 bases between the germline ends. Germline V gene sequence: CDR1 DFQATT, CDR2 SNEGSKA (reference sequence). This CDR3 contains 12 residues. The CDR3 nucleotides read TGCAGTGCTAGTTCCAGCAATCAGCCCCAGCATTTT. Its protein is CSASSSNQPQHF.

This clonotype was seen at least ten times. The chain employs TRBV3-1 and TRBJ1-5, with D possibly matching TRBD1 (5 bases). Between the trimmed V and J ends, which lost 0 bases and 5 bases, there was a span of 5 bases. In germline, CDR1 is LGHDT, CDR2 YNNKEL (reference sequence). This CDR3 contains 13 residues. CDR3 coding DNA: TGTGCCAGCAGCCAAGACAGGGATCAGCCCCAGCATTTT. It codes for CASSQDRDQPQHF.

The table lists this clonotype with many counts. The chain combines TRBV4-3 with TRBJ2-7, with 7 bases fitting TRBD1. The CDR3 runs 15 residues. CDR1 and CDR2 (germline): LGHNA, YSLEER. Trimming removed 1 base from V and 4 bases from J; junction bases left unmatched: 7. In DNA, the CDR3 is TGCGCCAGCAGCCAAGGTCTAGGGGGCGATTACGAGCAGTACTTC. It translates to CASSQGLGGDYEQYF.

CDR3 nucleotide sequence: TGCGCCAGCAGCTTTGGGGAGGCGGGCGAGCAGTACTTC. It codes for CASSFGEAGEQYF. V is TRBV5-1 and J is TRBJ2-7, with D possibly being TRBD2 (6 bases). Trimming shortened V by 2 bases and J by 6 bases, and 12 bases separated the two germline ends. This CDR3 has 13 residues. The germline V gene has CDR1 SGHRS and CDR2 YFSETQ.

This clonotype was seen more than once but under ten times. V is TRBV24-1 and J is TRBJ2-2; D is unresolved. The CDR3 is made up of 14 amino acids. The germline gives CDR1 KGHDR, CDR2 SFDVKD. V lost 5 bases, J lost 7 bases, and 13 bases lay in between. DNA of the CDR3: TGTGCCACCAGTGTTCCGCTAGGGAACGGGGAGCTGTTTTTT. This translates into CATSVPLGNGELFF.

The V and J genes are TRBV20-1 and TRBJ1-2, with unresolved D. V was clipped by 4 bases and J by 7 bases, with 16 bases between them. Germline CDR1 is DFQATT and CDR2 is SNEGSKA (reference sequence). The CDR3 contains 13 residues. The CDR3 here is CSANRWAEGGYTF. In nucleotides, the CDR3 is TGCAGTGCTAACCGCTGGGCAGAGGGTGGCTACACCTTC.

Many counts were recorded for this clonotype. The chain has TRBV29-1 and TRBJ2-5; TRBD1 agrees at 9 bases. Per germline, CDR1 SQVTM and CDR2 ANQGSEA. This CDR3 is built from 12 residues. CDR3 sequence: CSLGQGRETQYF. The CDR3 DNA sequence: TGCAGTCTGGGACAGGGACGAGAGACCCAGTACTTC.

Note on this clonotype: Possible read error: a much larger clone is one base away. This chain connects TRBV5-5 to TRBJ2-2; maybe TRBD1 (5 bases). The V end lost 4 bases, the J end lost 6 bases, and 13 bases lay between the germline ends. The CDR3 consists of 14 residues. Germline V gene sequence: CDR1 SGHKS, CDR2 YYEKEE (reference sequence). The CDR3 is CASSQGLYSGELFF. The DNA of the CDR3 is TGTGCCAGCAGCCAGGGCCTCTACTCCGGGGAGCTGTTTTTT. The full variable domain, rest sourced from reference TRBV5-5 and TRBJ2-2, is DAGVTQSPTHLIKTRGQQVTLRCSPISGHKSVSWYQQVLGQGPQFIFQYYEKEERGRGNFPDRFSARQFPNYSSELNVNALLLGDSALYLCASSQGLYSGELFFGEGSRLTVL.

This clonotype was observed many times. The CDR3 region has the DNA TGTGCCTGGAGTGAGTGGTTGGCGACCCAGTACTTC. As protein: CAWSEWLATQYF. The chain is built from TRBV30 and TRBJ2-5; no definite D call. V shed 1 base and J shed 7 bases, with 10 bases lying between them. The CDR3 is 12 residues long. Germline loops: CDR1 GTSNPN, CDR2 SVGIG (reference sequence). Complete variable domain (other parts from reference TRBV30 and TRBJ2-5): SQTIHQWPATLVQPVGSPLSLECTVEGTSNPNLYWYRQAAGRGLQLLFYSVGIGQISSEVPQNLSASRPQDRQFILSSKKLLLSDSGFYLCAWSEWLATQYFGPGTRLLVL.

This clonotype was picked up many times. Because it lacks the conserved phenylalanine or tryptophan at the end, this CDR3 is likely a read error. Because the CDR3's place on the DNA is in doubt, the DNA is left out and the CDR3 is given as listed by TCRdb. The chain is built from TRBV20-1 and TRBJ2-1; the table's D call, TRBD2, was not checked against the DNA. From germline, CDR1 is DFQATT and CDR2 SNEGSKA (reference sequence). The CDR3 is 11 residues long, counting both termini. This CDR3 is CSAEGIGGPGL.

This clonotype came up a few times. The chain recombines TRBV29-1 with TRBJ2-3; no clear D. This CDR3 contains 16 residues. Trimming took 3 bases from V and 2 from J, leaving 18 bases between them. Looked up from germline, CDR1 is SQVTM and CDR2 is ANQGSEA. CDR3 region: CSVDTPINLLTDTQYF. CDR3 coding DNA: TGCAGCGTTGATACGCCGATAAACCTCCTCACAGATACGCAGTATTTT.

This clonotype was found many times. This chain uses TRBV10-2 with TRBJ2-7; 10 positions match TRBD2. Germline lookup yields CDR1 WSHSY and CDR2 SAAADI. The trim removed 5 bases at V and 2 bases at J, leaving 6 bases unmatched. The CDR3 length is 15 residues. The CDR3 DNA reads as TGCGCCAGCAGTTTGGTAGCGGGAGGCCCCTACGAGCAGTACTTC. It specifies CASSLVAGGPYEQYF.

This clonotype has ten or more counts. The V and J genes are TRBV10-3 and TRBJ2-7; D ambiguous. The CDR3 has 14 residues. Deletions cut 3 bases from V and 5 bases from J, with 14 bases between. The germline V gene has CDR1 ENHRY and CDR2 SYGVKD. CDR3 amino acids: CAISDGLVRDEQYF. The CDR3 coding sequence is TGTGCCATCAGTGATGGGCTAGTGAGAGACGAGCAGTACTTC.

This clonotype was seen many times. This sequence joins TRBV7-9 and TRBJ2-6; 9 positions match TRBD2. The CDR3 covers 16 residues. Germline-derived CDR1 and CDR2 are SEHNR and FQNEAQ (reference sequence). The junction had 4 bases not matched to a gene; V was cut back by 7 bases and J by 0 bases. In DNA, the CDR3 is TGTGCCAGCAACCCTAGCGGGACCTCTGGGGCCAACGTCCTGACTTTC. Amino acid sequence: CASNPSGTSGANVLTF.

This clonotype was seen at least ten times. The CDR3 loop reads CAWSVLGRLAGEQFF. The CDR3 DNA reads TGTGCCTGGAGTGTACTGGGGAGGCTAGCGGGAGAGCAGTTCTTC. The genes are TRBV30 and TRBJ2-1; TRBD2 matches at 9 bases. V lost 0 bases to trimming and J lost 10 bases; unmatched junction nucleotides: 10. In germline, CDR1 is GTSNPN, CDR2 SVGIG (reference sequence). The CDR3 covers 15 residues.

The V and J genes are TRBV30 and TRBJ2-6, with TRBD1 as a possible D gene (6 bases). Germline V CDR1 and CDR2: GTSNPN, SVGIG (reference sequence). The CDR3 spans 14 residues. V dropped 2 bases and J dropped 4 bases, with 9 bases sitting between them. CDR3 protein: CAWSNRAGANVLTF. CDR3 DNA sequence: TGTGCCTGGAGTAACAGGGCCGGGGCCAACGTCCTGACTTTC.

This clonotype was counted many times. The chain recombines TRBV20-1 with TRBJ2-7, with 12 bases that match TRBD2. CDR3 length: 16 residues. Trimming removed 3 bases from V and 2 bases from J; junction bases left unmatched: 8. Looked up from germline, CDR1 is DFQATT and CDR2 is SNEGSKA (reference sequence). The CDR3 loop is CSASALLAGGPYEQYF. The CDR3 bases are TGCAGTGCTAGTGCTCTCCTAGCGGGAGGGCCCTACGAGCAGTACTTC.

This clonotype was found many times. This chain links TRBV3-1 with TRBJ2-7; tentative D call: TRBD2 (5 bases). V dropped 4 bases and J dropped 0 bases, with 10 bases sitting between them. CDR3 length: 14 amino acids. Germline assignment: CDR1 LGHDT and CDR2 YNNKEL (reference sequence). CDR3 sequence reads: CASSLANPSYEQYF. The CDR3 region has the DNA TGTGCCAGCAGCCTAGCGAATCCCTCCTACGAGCAGTACTTC.

This clonotype was seen only a few times. The chain employs TRBV5-1 and TRBJ2-5; D could derive from TRBD1 or TRBD2 (5 bases each). V was clipped by 5 bases and J by 5 bases, with 10 bases between them. The germline CDR1 and CDR2 sequences are SGHRS and YFSETQ. The CDR3 is made up of 12 amino acids. The CDR3 here is CASSGREETQYF. The CDR3 DNA sequence: TGCGCCAGCAGTGGCAGGGAGGAGACCCAGTACTTC. Looking up the rest from reference TRBV5-1 and TRBJ2-5 gives the full variable domain: KAGVTQTPRYLIKTRGQQVTLSCSPISGHRSVSWYQQTPGQGLQFLFEYFSETQRNKGNFPGRFSGRQFSNSRSEMNVSTLELGDSALYLCASSGREETQYFGPGTRLLVL.

The chain recombines TRBV19 with TRBJ1-5; D call uncertain. The CDR3 has 13 amino acids. CDR1 and CDR2 (germline): LNHDA, SQIVND (reference sequence). V was trimmed by 3 bases and J by 0 bases, leaving 3 bases between them. The CDR3 is CASSISSNQPQHF. The DNA for the CDR3 is TGTGCCAGTAGTATTTCTAGCAATCAGCCCCAGCATTTT.